This T cell receptor beta chain was sequenced during a study of blood T cell repertoires in COVID-19. The wider study: Acute and convalescent COVID-19 specimens originated in the United States, Italy and Spain. In each case, the material was cDNA or gDNA derived from T cells, B-cell-depleted T cells, or PBMCs.

Germline V lookup: CDR1 MNHEY, CDR2 SMNVEV (reference sequence). V shed 8 bases and J 0 bases; nucleotides not matched to a gene: 2. This CDR3 is built from 13 residues. In the authors' methods: How many nucleated cells were present was estimated from reference gene primer amplification. Sequenced by immunoSEQ multiplex PCR; TCRdb stores in-frame clones only, minus some. V and J calls and clone size are given by that table; D and trimming were obtained from the DNA. The table has some 250,000 clones, roughly 91% seen once. This sequence originates from a woman in her 40s who had recovered from COVID-19. Source material: peripheral blood. This chain links TRBV27 with TRBJ2-3, with 7 nucleotides matching TRBD1. The chain's CDR3 is CASLTGSTDTQYF. In nucleotides, the CDR3 is TGTGCCAGCCTGACAGGGAGCACAGATACGCAGTATTTT.